The 28 T cell receptor beta chains reported below all come from one sample, sequenced in a study of blood T cell repertoires in COVID-19. Repertoires were generated with immunoSEQ multiplex PCR, while TCRdb's copy carries only in-frame clones and drops some. The sample has roughly 150,000 clones; 60% to 85% are singletons. The source material was peripheral blood. The receptors stem from a woman in her sixties or seventies with COVID-19, enrolled during active disease.

V usage is TRBV11-2 and J usage is TRBJ1-3; D is undetermined. Looked up from germline, CDR1 is SGHAT and CDR2 is FQNNGV. There are 15 residues in the CDR3. Trimming cost V 2 bases and J 1 base, with 9 bases left between them. CDR3 residues: CASSLRGESGNTIYF. CDR3 DNA sequence: TGTGCCAGCAGCTTACGGGGAGAATCTGGAAACACCATATATTTT.

V and J are TRBV6-5 and TRBJ2-5; TRBD2 matches 11 bases. CDR3 length: 15 residues. Germline loops: CDR1 MNHEY, CDR2 SVGAGI. The ends lost 7 bases at V and 3 bases at J; junction bases unmatched: 7. CDR3 bases: TGTGCCAGCATTAAAGGACTAGCGGGTAAAGAGACCCAGTACTTC. Translated, it gives CASIKGLAGKETQYF.

This chain uses TRBV28 with TRBJ1-6; D unresolved. Germline values: CDR1 MDHEN, CDR2 SYDVKM. V dropped 3 bases and J dropped 9 bases, with 15 bases sitting between them. The CDR3 length is 15 residues. CDR3 region: CASSFVVSRGSPLHF. DNA of the CDR3: TGTGCCAGCAGTTTTGTAGTCTCCCGGGGTTCACCCCTCCACTTT.

The chain recombines TRBV7-2 with TRBJ2-1, with TRBD2 identical over 9 bases. This CDR3 has 16 residues. Per the germline V gene, CDR1 is SGHTA and CDR2 is FQGNSA. V shed 5 bases, J shed 0 bases, and the junction held 5 bases outside the gene matches. For the CDR3, the DNA is TGTGCCAGCAGCCGGACTAGCGCAAACTCCTACAATGAGCAGTTCTTC. This encodes CASSRTSANSYNEQFF.

This chain links TRBV5-4 with TRBJ1-2; D not certain. Germline values: CDR1 SGHNT, CDR2 YYREEE (reference sequence). V shed 4 bases and J shed 0 bases, with 10 bases lying between them. The CDR3 loop spans 14 amino acids. DNA of the CDR3: TGTGCCAGCAGCCCCCTACGATCTAACTATGGCTACACCTTC. Protein sequence: CASSPLRSNYGYTF.

V and J are TRBV9 and TRBJ1-2; D gene ambiguous. V was clipped by 2 bases and J by 2 bases, with 7 bases between them. The CDR3 runs to 13 residues. The germline V gene has CDR1 SGDLS and CDR2 YYNGEE. The CDR3 DNA sequence: TGTGCCAGCAGCGTGAAAGAGAACTATGGCTACACCTTC. Its protein is CASSVKENYGYTF.

This rearrangement joins TRBV30 to TRBJ2-1; no reliable D call. The CDR3 runs 12 residues. Germline values: CDR1 GTSNPN, CDR2 SVGIG (reference sequence). V was cut by 2 bases and J by 3 bases, with 5 bases left in between. The CDR3 region has the DNA TGTGCCTGGAGTTTTTACTACAATGAGCAGTTCTTC. Its protein product is CAWSFYYNEQFF.

The J gene is TRBJ2-7, the V gene TRBV30; 7 nucleotides align to TRBD1. Germline V CDR1 and CDR2: GTSNPN, SVGIG (reference sequence). This CDR3 is 13 amino acids long. With 1 base clipped from V and 4 bases from J, the junction kept 4 bases outside the gene matches. The CDR3 region is CAWSGYRGYEQYF. CDR3 coding DNA: TGTGCCTGGAGTGGTTACAGGGGATACGAGCAGTACTTC.

The rearrangement uses TRBV4-3 and TRBJ2-1, with D unclear. CDR1 and CDR2 from the germline V gene are LGHNA and YSLEER. Trimming stripped 0 bases from V and 6 bases from J, with 6 bases between. There are 13 residues in the CDR3. The CDR3 sequence: CASSQDLSNEQFF. In nucleotides, the CDR3 is TGCGCCAGCAGCCAAGATCTTTCCAATGAGCAGTTCTTC.

The chain carries TRBV27 and TRBJ2-2, with 8 bases fitting TRBD1. The V segment lost 7 bases and the J segment 2 bases; nucleotides outside the gene matches: 9. CDR1 is MNHEY and CDR2 is SMNVEV in the germline V gene (reference sequence). This CDR3 has 16 residues. DNA of the CDR3: TGTGCCAGCATTTCTCTCGGGACAGGAAACACCGGGGAGCTGTTTTTT. This encodes CASISLGTGNTGELFF.

This sequence joins TRBV6-5 and TRBJ1-1; 9 positions agree with TRBD1. Germline CDR1 MNHEY, CDR2 SVGAGI. The CDR3 totals 12 residues. V lost 7 bases to trimming and J lost 7 bases; unmatched junction nucleotides: 4. The DNA for the CDR3 is TGTGCCAGCACCGACAGGGGGAATGAAGCTTTCTTT. This gives the protein CASTDRGNEAFF.

This chain joins TRBV2 and TRBJ1-2; 7 bases align to TRBD1. In germline, CDR1 is SNHLY, CDR2 FYNNEI. J gave up 7 bases and V 3 bases, and 8 bases lay outside the gene matches. This CDR3 comprises 14 residues. CDR3 nucleotide sequence: TGTGCCAGCAGTGACAAGGGGGCTTGGGGTGGCTACACCTTC. It translates to CASSDKGAWGGYTF.

V usage is TRBV27 and J usage is TRBJ2-1; possibly TRBD1 for D (6 bases). V was clipped by 6 bases and J by 2 bases, with 17 bases between them. The germline CDR1 and CDR2 sequences are MNHEY and SMNVEV (reference sequence). This CDR3 is 16 amino acids long. CDR3 nucleotide sequence: TGTGCCAGCAGCCCCCCACAGGGCCCCCCCTACAATGAGCAGTTCTTC. It specifies CASSPPQGPPYNEQFF.

The chain links TRBV9 to TRBJ2-5; 7 nucleotides agree with TRBD1. Germline V gives CDR1 SGDLS, CDR2 YYNGEE. Losses at the gene ends were 4 bases for V and 5 bases for J; bases not matched to a gene: 2. The CDR3 runs 12 residues. This CDR3 reads CASSPQGETQYF. The DNA of the CDR3 is TGTGCCAGCAGCCCACAGGGGGAGACCCAGTACTTC.

This clone has a single count. The chain is built from TRBV5-4 and TRBJ1-1; 8 bases map to TRBD1. With 0 bases clipped from V and 4 bases from J, the junction kept 5 bases outside the gene matches. The CDR3 extends over 15 amino acids. Germline CDR1 is SGHNT and CDR2 is YYREEE (reference sequence). The CDR3 DNA reads as TGTGCCAGCAGCTTGGGCAGGGGGCCGGGCACTGAAGCTTTCTTT. Translating gives CASSLGRGPGTEAFF.

The CDR3 region has the DNA TGTGCCAGCAGTTTTATGCTACCCATGGACTATGGCTACACCTTC. Translating it yields CASSFMLPMDYGYTF. The gene calls are TRBV28 and TRBJ1-2, with D uncertain. The CDR3 totals 15 residues. Between the trimmed V and J ends, which lost 3 bases and 3 bases, there was a span of 14 bases. The germline V gene encodes CDR1 MDHEN and CDR2 SYDVKM.

The chain couples TRBV9 to TRBJ1-3; the D is unclear. Trimming pared 3 bases from V and 1 base from J, leaving 5 bases between. Germline lookup yields CDR1 SGDLS and CDR2 YYNGEE. The CDR3 consists of 13 residues. CDR3 sequence: CASSGSSGNTIYF. For the CDR3, the DNA is TGTGCCAGCAGCGGGAGTTCTGGAAACACCATATATTTT.

This clone was picked up a small number of times. The J gene is TRBJ2-7, the V gene TRBV4-3; D may be TRBD2 (6 bases). The CDR3 contains 15 residues. The germline CDR1 and CDR2 sequences are LGHNA and YSLEER. V lost 5 bases and J lost 2, with 16 bases in between. This CDR3 reads CASSAAPGTAYEQYF. The CDR3 DNA follows: TGCGCCAGCAGCGCGGCCCCCGGGACTGCCTACGAGCAGTACTTC.

This clone was recorded a few times. This chain links TRBV30 with TRBJ2-7; 9 nucleotides line up with TRBD1. Germline CDR1 GTSNPN, CDR2 SVGIG (reference sequence). Unmatched junction bases numbered 1, after V lost 1 base and J lost 3 bases. The CDR3 spans 13 residues. CDR3 amino acids: CAWSGGQGYEQYF. The CDR3, as DNA: TGTGCCTGGAGTGGGGGACAGGGCTACGAGCAGTACTTC.

The CDR3 DNA sequence: TGCGCCAGCAGCCAAGTATCGGGAAACTATGGCTACACCTTC. Residues: CASSQVSGNYGYTF. The chain combines TRBV4-1 with TRBJ1-2; D is undetermined. The CDR3 loop spans 14 amino acids. Trimming took off 1 base at V and 2 bases at J, with 8 bases between the two ends. The germline V gene has CDR1 MGHRA and CDR2 YSYEKL.

The chain couples TRBV19 to TRBJ1-5; the match to TRBD1 covers 12 bases. In germline, CDR1 is LNHDA, CDR2 SQIVND (reference sequence). Trimming removed 5 bases from V and 3 bases from J; junction bases left unmatched: 5. CDR3 length: 16 residues. CDR3 region: CASSGGQGAVNQPQHF. CDR3 in DNA: TGTGCCAGTAGTGGGGGACAGGGGGCAGTCAATCAGCCCCAGCATTTT.

The V gene is TRBV5-4, the J gene TRBJ2-1, with D possibly being TRBD2 (6 bases). The CDR3 loop spans 14 amino acids. CDR1 is SGHNT, CDR2 YYREEE, per germline (reference sequence). V was shortened by 0 bases and J by 10 bases, with 14 bases between the two germline ends. CDR3 DNA: TGTGCCAGCAGCTTGGACGGGCGCGGGGAGGAGCAGTTCTTC. It specifies CASSLDGRGEEQFF.

The genes are TRBV19 and TRBJ1-2; D not resolved. The CDR3 loop spans 14 amino acids. Germline values: CDR1 LNHDA, CDR2 SQIVND (reference sequence). Trimming took off 5 bases at V and 5 bases at J, with 15 bases between the two ends. CDR3: CASSPQTAGYGYTF. For the CDR3, the DNA is TGTGCCAGTAGTCCCCAAACCGCGGGGTATGGCTACACCTTC.

The chain links TRBV7-2 to TRBJ2-3, with D possibly being TRBD2 (6 bases). This CDR3 spans 15 amino acids. Trimming took off 7 bases at V and 3 bases at J, with 17 bases between the two ends. Germline V gives CDR1 SGHTA, CDR2 FQGNSA. In DNA, the CDR3 is TGTGCCAGCACCCCTCTAGCGTCTCGGACAGATACGCAGTATTTT. The encoded protein is CASTPLASRTDTQYF.

The rearrangement links TRBV27 to TRBJ2-1, with D possibly TRBD1 on 6 matching bases. Germline V CDR1 and CDR2: MNHEY, SMNVEV (reference sequence). The V end was cut by 2 bases, the J end by 9 bases, with 14 bases between. This CDR3 has 14 amino acids. The CDR3 here is CASSLDSLGGEQFF. The CDR3, as DNA: TGTGCCAGCAGTTTAGACAGCCTAGGGGGTGAGCAGTTCTTC.

The gene calls are TRBV19 and TRBJ2-1; 11 positions agree with TRBD2. Germline V gene sequence: CDR1 LNHDA, CDR2 SQIVND (reference sequence). J was trimmed by 5 bases and V by 6 bases; bases with no gene match: 6. The CDR3 extends over 15 amino acids. The chain's CDR3 is CASSRGLAANNEQFF. CDR3 sequence (DNA): TGTGCCAGTAGCCGGGGACTAGCGGCAAACAATGAGCAGTTCTTC.

This chain links TRBV19 with TRBJ2-3, with 7 bases matching TRBD1. V was pared by 5 bases and J by 2 bases, with 13 bases of the junction left unmatched. Germline CDR1 reads LNHDA; CDR2 reads SQIVND (reference sequence). The length of the CDR3 is 17 residues. DNA for the CDR3: TGTGCCAGTAGTCTCACCCTCCGGGACAGCCTCACAGATACGCAGTATTTT. It is translated as CASSLTLRDSLTDTQYF.

This chain uses TRBV28 with TRBJ1-4; the D is unclear. The CDR3 extends over 14 amino acids. The germline V and J ends were trimmed by 10 bases and 7 bases, with 19 bases remaining between them. CDR1 and CDR2 (germline): MDHEN, SYDVKM. CDR3 region: CAIGAAGLGEKLFF. The CDR3 coding sequence is TGTGCCATTGGAGCGGCGGGCTTGGGTGAAAAACTGTTTTTT.